Below are 3 T cell receptor beta chains sequenced from a single sample in a study of blood T cell repertoires in COVID-19. TCRdb's table, derived via immunoSEQ multiplex PCR, lists solely in-frame clones and lacks some. The data show about 73,000 clones, 75% to 80% seen once. The sample comprised peripheral blood. These receptors were collected from a man aged 65 to 85 with COVID-19, enrolled during active disease.

The gene calls are TRBV9 and TRBJ2-7; D is possibly TRBD2 (6 bases). The CDR3 is 15 amino acids. Germline CDR1 is SGDLS and CDR2 is YYNGEE. V lost 4 bases, J lost 2 bases, and 16 bases lay in between. Written as DNA, the CDR3 is TGTGCCAGCAGCCCGACACCGGGACTTCCCTACGAGCAGTACTTC. Translation: CASSPTPGLPYEQYF.

The rearrangement joins TRBV4-2 to TRBJ2-1, with 13 bases fitting TRBD2. The length of the CDR3 is 17 residues. V dropped 0 bases and J dropped 8; count of bases not matched to a gene: 7. CDR1 and CDR2 from the germline V gene are LGHNA and YNFKEQ. The CDR3 region is CASSQDLGLAGAYEQFF. The CDR3 DNA is TGTGCCAGCAGCCAAGACCTCGGACTAGCGGGAGCATATGAGCAGTTCTTC.

The CDR3 sequence is CASSLDSRTGVYYGYTF. The DNA of the CDR3 is TGTGCCAGCAGCTTAGATTCGCGGACAGGGGTTTACTATGGCTACACCTTC. The V gene is TRBV7-2, the J gene TRBJ1-2, with 9 bases identical to TRBD1. The CDR3 length is 17 residues. V dropped 1 base and J dropped 3; count of bases not matched to a gene: 9. Germline-derived CDR1 and CDR2 are SGHTA and FQGNSA.